A selection of T cell receptor beta chains follows, all from one sample in a study of T cell clones after liver transplantation. Some clones are missing from TCRdb's copy, which holds only in-frame ones; the method was immunoSEQ multiplex PCR. The sample lists 15,000 to 20,000 clones, over 75% occurring once. The source was CD8+ T cells from blood, collected less than 50 months after liver transplant. Receptor source: a human patient who received a liver transplant. The T cells may partly be graft donor cells. CDR3s include the opening cysteine and the closing phenylalanine or tryptophan. The D gene is left open where the match is weak. Rows give clone size only sometimes, using once, few, many, or a class for an expanded clone.

clone size	V gene	D gene	J gene	CDR3 protein	CDR3 DNA
NA	TRBV28	TRBD1	TRBJ1-5	CASSETGWGSNQPQHF	TGTGCCAGCAGTGAGACAGGGTGGGGAAGCAATCAGCCCCAGCATTTT
NA	TRBV5-1	NA	TRBJ2-7	CASSLEGIEQYF	TGCGCCAGCAGCTTGGAGGGGATCGAGCAGTACTTC
NA	TRBV14	NA	TRBJ2-1	CASSQAQLTYNEQFF	TGTGCCAGCAGCCAAGCACAGCTGACCTACAATGAGCAGTTCTTC
NA	TRBV9	NA	TRBJ1-2	CASSGRRDWHTF	TGTGCCAGCAGCGGCCGACGGGACTGGCACACCTTC
NA	TRBV12-5	NA	TRBJ2-2	CASGTNGAGELFF	TGTGCTAGTGGCACCAACGGTGCCGGGGAGCTGTTTTTT
NA	TRBV27	TRBD1	TRBJ1-1	CASSWRDRGTEAFF	TGTGCCAGCAGTTGGAGGGACAGGGGGACTGAAGCTTTCTTT
NA	TRBV27	NA	TRBJ2-7	CASSVGGSYEQYF	TGTGCCAGCAGTGTAGGGGGGTCCTACGAGCAGTACTTC
NA	TRBV2	NA	TRBJ1-5	CASPAEGRARQPQHF	TGTGCCAGCCCCGCGGAGGGGAGGGCCCGTCAGCCCCAGCATTTT
NA	TRBV4-3	TRBD2	TRBJ2-3	CASSQWGRGTSTDTQYF	TGCGCCAGCAGCCAATGGGGGAGGGGAACTAGCACAGATACGCAGTATTTT
NA	TRBV9	NA	TRBJ1-1	CASSLDGGREAFF	TGTGCCAGCAGCCTGGACGGGGGACGTGAAGCTTTCTTT
NA	TRBV18	NA	TRBJ1-1	CASSPRSGVENTEAFF	TGTGCCAGCTCACCACGTTCGGGAGTAGAAAACACTGAAGCTTTCTTT
NA	TRBV9	NA	TRBJ2-2	CASSARDDNGELFF	TGTGCCAGCAGCGCCCGGGACGACAACGGGGAGCTGTTTTTT
NA	TRBV7-3	TRBD2	TRBJ2-3	CASSLSRGLAASTDTQYF	TGTGCCAGCAGCCTGAGTAGGGGACTAGCGGCTAGCACAGATACGCAGTATTTT
few	TRBV7-9	NA	TRBJ1-2	CASSRNQVRGYTF	TGTGCCAGCAGCCGGAACCAGGTGCGAGGCTACACCTTC
NA	TRBV10-3	TRBD1	TRBJ2-7	CAIRAGTAIYEQYF	TGTGCCATCAGAGCCGGGACAGCAATCTACGAGCAGTACTTC
NA	TRBV5-6	TRBD2	TRBJ2-7	CASSHLVARVAGRYEQYF	TGTGCCAGCAGCCATCTTGTAGCCCGCGTAGCGGGGAGGTACGAGCAGTACTTC
NA	TRBV4-3	NA	TRBJ2-7	CASSQSELSYEQYF	TGCGCCAGCAGCCAGTCTGAACTCTCCTACGAGCAGTACTTC
few	TRBV4-3	NA	TRBJ2-2	CASSQDLAGELFF	TGCGCCAGCAGCCAAGATTTGGCCGGGGAGCTGTTTTTT
NA	TRBV7-9	NA	TRBJ2-5	CASSLQSLQETQYF	TGTGCCAGCAGCTTACAATCACTCCAAGAGACCCAGTACTTC
NA	TRBV20-1	NA	TRBJ1-1	CSASFPAFF	TGCAGTGCTAGCTTCCCAGCTTTCTTT
NA	TRBV2	NA	TRBJ2-3	CASSEAGARTDTQYF	TGTGCCAGCAGTGAAGCAGGGGCTAGGACAGATACGCAGTATTTT
few	TRBV19	TRBD1	TRBJ2-2	CASSETGSNTGELFF	TGTGCCAGTAGTGAGACAGGGTCCAACACCGGGGAGCTGTTTTTT
NA	TRBV7-9	NA	TRBJ1-2	CASNSGQNYGYTF	TGTGCCAGCAACTCGGGGCAGAACTATGGCTACACCTTC
NA	TRBV9	NA	TRBJ2-1	CASSAATGPNEQFF	TGTGCCAGCAGCGCCGCAACGGGGCCCAATGAGCAGTTCTTC
NA	TRBV27	NA	TRBJ1-1	CASSLLSQSNTEAFF	TGTGCCAGCAGTTTATTGAGCCAGTCGAACACTGAAGCTTTCTTT
NA	TRBV7-7	TRBD1	TRBJ2-7	CASSPGTGRSYEQYF	TGTGCCAGCAGCCCCGGGACAGGGCGGTCCTACGAGCAGTACTTC
NA	TRBV18	NA	TRBJ1-5	CASSTHHGDQPQHF	TGTGCCAGCTCTACTCATCATGGGGATCAGCCCCAGCATTTT
NA	TRBV19	NA	TRBJ2-1	CASTVTSSSYNEQFF	TGTGCCAGTACAGTCACCTCGAGCTCCTACAATGAGCAGTTCTTC
NA	TRBV6-6	NA	TRBJ2-3	CASSKGEVADTQYF	TGTGCCAGCAGTAAAGGGGAAGTAGCGGATACGCAGTATTTT
NA	TRBV6-1	NA	TRBJ1-3	CASSEETLYSGNTIYF	TGTGCCAGCAGTGAGGAGACACTCTACTCTGGAAACACCATATATTTT
NA	TRBV19	NA	TRBJ1-6	CASSTSSGPINPPLHF	TGTGCCAGTAGTACCTCATCTGGACCAATCAACCCACCCCTCCACTTT
NA	TRBV29-1	TRBD2	TRBJ2-7	CSVGLAGGLSYEQYF	TGCAGCGTTGGACTAGCGGGGGGACTATCCTACGAGCAGTACTTC
NA	TRBV19	TRBD1	TRBJ2-7	CASSVESGTDKYEQYF	TGTGCCAGTAGTGTCGAGTCCGGGACAGATAAGTACGAGCAGTACTTC
NA	TRBV4-1	NA	TRBJ1-5	CASSLGRNQPQHF	TGCGCCAGCAGCCTGGGGCGTAATCAGCCCCAGCATTTT